This TCR beta chain is from a study of CD8+CD57+ T cells in acquired aplastic anemia. As for the study in general: When averaged, DNA from sorted CD4+ and CD8+ cells came to around 3 ug. Study-level points and caveats: Between patients and controls, approximately 29 CD8+ CDR3 sequences were found in common. Controls did not differ significantly from patients in CD8+ Simpson's diversity.

Genomic DNA constituted the template upon which TCR beta VDJ and CDR3 profiling was performed. MiXCR was run by TCRdb on the reads, yielding one entry per CDR3 protein. There are 250,000 to 300,000 distinct CDR3 sequences in the sample; approximately 56% occur only once, and roughly 8% lies in the top ten. This CDR3 has 14 residues. The germline CDR1 and CDR2 sequences are SGDLS and YYNGEE. The J segment lost 4 bases and the V segment lost 2 bases, leaving 5 bases of the junction unmatched. As concerns this clonotype: What it binds is unknown.

This TCR was sampled from a human donor with severe aplastic anemia or a healthy control (not recorded which). Sequencing input: sorted CD4+, CD8+, or CD8+CD57+ T cells (not recorded which) from PBMCs. J is TRBJ2-7 and V is TRBV9; TRBD1 matches at 8 bases. The DNA of the CDR3 is TGTGCCAGCAGCGTCACAGGGGGTTGGTACGAGCAGTACTTC. Its translation: CASSVTGGWYEQYF. The variable domain in full, completed from reference TRBV9 and TRBJ2-7, reads DSGVTQTPKHLITATGQRVTLRCSPRSGDLSVYWYQQSLDQGLQFLIQYYNGEERAKGNILERFSAQQFPDLHSELNLSSLELGDSALYFCASSVTGGWYEQYFGPGTRLTVT.